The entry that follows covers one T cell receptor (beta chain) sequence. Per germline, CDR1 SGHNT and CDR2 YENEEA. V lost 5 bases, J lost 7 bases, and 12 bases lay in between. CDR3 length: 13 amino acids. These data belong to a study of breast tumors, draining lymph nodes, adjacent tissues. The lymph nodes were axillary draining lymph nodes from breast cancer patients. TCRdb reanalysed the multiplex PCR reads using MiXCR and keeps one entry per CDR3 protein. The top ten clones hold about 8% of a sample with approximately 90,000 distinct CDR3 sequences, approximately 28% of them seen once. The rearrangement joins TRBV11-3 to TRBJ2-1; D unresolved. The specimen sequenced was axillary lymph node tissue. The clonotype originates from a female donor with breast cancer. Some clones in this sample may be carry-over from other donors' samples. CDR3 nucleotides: TGTGCCAGCAGCACGCAAATGGGGAATGAGCAGTTCTTC. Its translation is CASSTQMGNEQFF.